Listed here are 23 T cell receptor beta chains from one sample, sequenced in a study of shared clonotypes between healthy human individuals. Assay: immunoSEQ multiplex PCR; the TCRdb copy retains only in-frame clones and omits some. The table includes fewer than 1.6 million clones, approximately 98.5% detected once. Sequenced material: naive CD4+ T cells sorted from blood. The sample's subset: CD45RA+ positively selected. The receptors stem from a man younger than 40 in good health.

J is TRBJ2-1 and V is TRBV5-4; D is possibly TRBD2 (6 bases). V was clipped by 0 bases and J by 9 bases, with 16 bases between them. The CDR3 is 15 amino acids. Looked up from germline, CDR1 is SGHNT and CDR2 is YYREEE (reference sequence). CDR3 in DNA: TGTGCCAGCAGCTTGGGTTTAGTGGGAGGAGGTGAGCAGTTCTTC. Its translation is CASSLGLVGGGEQFF.

The CDR3 region has the DNA TGCGCCAGCAGCTTGATGAGCGGACCAGAAAACACCATATATTTT. Translation: CASSLMSGPENTIYF. This chain connects TRBV5-1 to TRBJ1-3; D is unresolved. CDR1 is SGHRS, CDR2 YFSETQ, per germline. The CDR3 is made up of 15 amino acids. Trimming shortened V by 1 base and J by 6 bases, and 14 bases separated the two germline ends.

The rearrangement joins TRBV2 to TRBJ2-7; 7 nucleotides align to TRBD1. The CDR3 runs to 14 residues. CDR1 is SNHLY and CDR2 is FYNNEI in the germline V gene. Germline trimming cut 3 bases from V and 3 bases from J; bases unmatched to any gene: 5. The CDR3 coding sequence is TGTGCCAGCAGTGACAGGGGGTCCGTCTACGAGCAGTACTTC. Translation: CASSDRGSVYEQYF.

V usage is TRBV28 and J usage is TRBJ1-5; D gene unclear. V lost 6 bases and J 7 bases, leaving 16 bases between the germline ends. The CDR3 is made up of 14 amino acids. Germline CDR1 and CDR2: MDHEN and SYDVKM. The CDR3 region has the DNA TGTGCCAGCAGCCGAGGGCAGTCGGGCCAGCCCCAGCATTTT. Translating gives CASSRGQSGQPQHF.

The chain has TRBV5-1 and TRBJ1-1; no clear D. Between the trimmed V and J ends, which lost 0 bases and 3 bases, there was a span of 9 bases. Germline CDR1 and CDR2: SGHRS and YFSETQ. The CDR3 has 14 residues. CDR3 sequence: CASSLEGLDTEAFF. CDR3 bases: TGCGCCAGCAGCTTGGAAGGGTTGGACACTGAAGCTTTCTTT.

V and J are TRBV29-1 and TRBJ2-7; no definite D call. Trimming cost V 7 bases and J 0 bases, with 13 bases left between them. The V gene's germline CDR1 is SQVTM and CDR2 ANQGSEA. The CDR3 is made up of 13 amino acids. DNA of the CDR3: TGCAGCGGGGGTGGTCGTAGCTCCTACGAGCAGTACTTC. This gives the protein CSGGGRSSYEQYF.

The rearrangement links TRBV21-1 to TRBJ1-1. TRBV21-1 is an annotated pseudogene. The CDR3 covers 12 residues. This chain's CDR3 is CASSKTATEAFF. DNA of the CDR3: TGTGCCAGCAGCAAAACGGCCACTGAAGCTTTCTTT.

The genes are TRBV11-2 and TRBJ2-2; 10 bases are a match to TRBD2. The CDR3 covers 15 residues. Per the germline V gene, CDR1 is SGHAT and CDR2 is FQNNGV. V lost 6 bases, J lost 1 base, and 2 bases stayed unmatched. CDR3 sequence (DNA): TGTGCCAGCAGTCGACTAGCGGGGAACACCGGGGAGCTGTTTTTT. Residues: CASSRLAGNTGELFF.

The J gene is TRBJ2-3, the V gene TRBV6-6; D is unclear. Germline CDR1 and CDR2: MNHNY and SVGAGI (reference sequence). V dropped 5 bases and J dropped 7 bases, with 7 bases sitting between them. This CDR3 has 11 residues. The CDR3 sequence: CASSPSNTQYF. In DNA, the CDR3 is TGTGCCAGCAGTCCGAGCAATACGCAGTATTTT.

This clone has a single count. The V gene is TRBV7-9, the J gene TRBJ2-1; unclear D gene. Germline-derived CDR1 and CDR2 are SEHNR and FQNEAQ (reference sequence). Trimming shortened V by 3 bases and J by 4 bases, and 13 bases separated the two germline ends. The CDR3 loop spans 15 amino acids. CDR3 nucleotides: TGTGCCAGCAGCTTTCCTTTGCTTTCTTACAATGAGCAGTTCTTC. Translated, it gives CASSFPLLSYNEQFF.

V and J are TRBV2 and TRBJ1-1; 10 bases map to TRBD1. Trimming took 11 bases from V and 5 from J; bases not matched to a gene: 11. CDR1 is SNHLY and CDR2 is FYNNEI in the germline V gene. CDR3 size: 14 residues. This chain's CDR3 is CAGRTGGFGTEAFF. The CDR3 DNA reads TGTGCCGGGAGGACAGGGGGGTTTGGGACTGAAGCTTTCTTT.

The chain uses TRBV5-1 and TRBJ1-1; D remains ambiguous. V was pared by 0 bases and J by 0 bases, with 6 bases between. The CDR3 runs to 14 residues. CDR1 and CDR2 from the germline V gene are SGHRS and YFSETQ. CDR3 in amino acids: CASSLDQLNTEAFF. The CDR3 DNA is TGCGCCAGCAGCTTGGACCAGCTGAACACTGAAGCTTTCTTT.

J is TRBJ2-7 and V is TRBV6-6; D possibly uses TRBD1 or TRBD2 (6 bases each). The germline gives CDR1 MNHNY, CDR2 SVGAGI (reference sequence). V was cut by 8 bases and J by 0 bases, with 17 bases left in between. The CDR3 loop spans 15 amino acids. CDR3 loop: CASGKEGGYSYEQYF. In DNA, the CDR3 is TGTGCCAGCGGAAAAGAGGGGGGCTACTCCTACGAGCAGTACTTC.

This chain uses TRBV7-9 with TRBJ2-1; 10 nucleotides match TRBD2. This CDR3 is 16 amino acids long. Germline CDR1 reads SEHNR; CDR2 reads FQNEAQ (reference sequence). The ends lost 5 bases at V and 4 bases at J; junction bases unmatched: 8. DNA for the CDR3: TGTGCCAGCAGCGGGTCTAGCGGGAGAGGTTACAATGAGCAGTTCTTC. This translates into CASSGSSGRGYNEQFF.

V gene TRBV19 combines with J gene TRBJ2-7; D is tentatively TRBD1 or TRBD2 (5 bases each). The CDR3 is 16 residues long. CDR1 and CDR2 from the germline V gene are LNHDA and SQIVND (reference sequence). The germline V and J ends were trimmed by 6 bases and 1 base, with 19 bases remaining between them. This CDR3 reads CASRLSGRGSSYEQYF. The CDR3 coding sequence is TGTGCCAGTAGGCTATCGGGACGGGGTTCATCCTACGAGCAGTACTTC.

This chain uses TRBV30 with TRBJ1-2; tentatively, D is TRBD1 (6 bases). The CDR3 is 15 amino acids. Germline CDR1 GTSNPN, CDR2 SVGIG (reference sequence). Trimming cost V 0 bases and J 0 bases, with 11 bases left between them. The DNA for the CDR3 is TGTGCCTGGAGTGTACTCGGGACACCTAACTATGGCTACACCTTC. Its protein product is CAWSVLGTPNYGYTF.

This chain joins TRBV2 and TRBJ1-2; D is uncertain. The CDR3 has 14 amino acids. V lost 5 bases, J lost 1 base, and 11 bases lay in between. CDR1 is SNHLY and CDR2 is FYNNEI in the germline V gene. CDR3 protein: CASSRQADNYGYTF. The CDR3 DNA reads TGTGCCAGCAGTCGACAAGCGGATAACTATGGCTACACCTTC.

The V and J genes are TRBV5-1 and TRBJ2-2; D call uncertain. The CDR3 has 15 amino acids. Germline values: CDR1 SGHRS, CDR2 YFSETQ. V shed 1 base and J shed 2 bases, with 9 bases lying between them. The CDR3 spells CASSLRQVNTGELFF. CDR3 nucleotide sequence: TGCGCCAGCAGCTTGCGGCAGGTTAACACCGGGGAGCTGTTTTTT.

The rearrangement uses TRBV15 and TRBJ2-7; 7 nucleotides line up with TRBD1. CDR3 length: 14 residues. With V trimmed by 1 base and J by 4 bases, 4 bases remained unmatched. Per germline, CDR1 LNHNV and CDR2 YYDKDF (reference sequence). CDR3 coding DNA: TGTGCCACCAGCAGAGTTGCAGGGGGTTACGAGCAGTACTTC. This codes for CATSRVAGGYEQYF. Variable domain in full (rest from reference TRBV15 and TRBJ2-7): DAMVIQNPRYQVTQFGKPVTLSCSQTLNHNVMYWYQQKSSQAPKLLFHYYDKDFNNEADTPDNFQSRRPNTSFCFLDIRSPGLGDTAMYLCATSRVAGGYEQYFGPGTRLTVT.

The chain carries TRBV4-3 and TRBJ2-7; 7 positions agree with TRBD2. V shed 4 bases, J shed 2 bases, and the junction held 5 bases outside the gene matches. In germline, CDR1 is LGHNA, CDR2 YSLEER. The length of the CDR3 is 14 residues. CDR3 sequence: CASSRSSGTYEQYF. CDR3 nucleotide sequence: TGCGCCAGCAGCCGGTCTAGCGGCACCTACGAGCAGTACTTC.

On this clone: The sample carries other DNA sequences with the same CDR3. This chain connects TRBV28 to TRBJ2-7, with D unclear. From germline, CDR1 is MDHEN and CDR2 SYDVKM. V lost 3 bases and J 4 bases, leaving 10 bases between the germline ends. The CDR3 loop spans 13 amino acids. In nucleotides, the CDR3 is TGTGCCAGCAGTTTTGGCCAGGTATACGAGCAGTACTTC. As protein: CASSFGQVYEQYF.

V gene TRBV4-3 combines with J gene TRBJ1-2; 7 positions match TRBD1. The CDR3 is made up of 16 amino acids. Looked up from germline, CDR1 is LGHNA and CDR2 is YSLEER. V gave up 0 bases and J gave up 5 bases; unmatched junction bases: 9. The CDR3 spells CASSQEEQGFGYGYTF. The CDR3 nucleotides read TGCGCCAGCAGCCAAGAAGAACAGGGGTTTGGATATGGCTACACCTTC.

With regard to this clone: An end of the junction does not agree with germline; a read error may underlie this. The V gene is TRBV30, the J gene TRBJ1-4; 8 bases align to TRBD1. This CDR3 contains 14 residues. Germline V gene lookup returns CDR1 GTSNPN and CDR2 SVGIG (reference sequence). CDR3 coding DNA: TGTGCCTGGAGTGGCAGGGGGCGCAATGGAAAACTGTTTTTT. Translated: CAWSGRGRNGKLFF.